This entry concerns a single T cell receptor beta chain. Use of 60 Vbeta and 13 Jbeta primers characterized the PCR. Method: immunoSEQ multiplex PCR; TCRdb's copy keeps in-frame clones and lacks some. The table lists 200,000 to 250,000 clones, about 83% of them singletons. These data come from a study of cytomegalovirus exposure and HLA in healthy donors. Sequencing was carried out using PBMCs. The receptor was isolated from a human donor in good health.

CDR3 coding DNA: TGTGCCAGCAGTTCTATTCGGACTAGCGGGGGGTACTCCTACGAGCAGTACTTC. Translation gives CASSSIRTSGGYSYEQYF. The J gene is TRBJ2-7, the V gene TRBV28; TRBD2 matches at 14 bases. CDR1 and CDR2 (germline): MDHEN, SYDVKM. V was pared by 4 bases and J by 0 bases, with 8 bases of the junction left unmatched. This CDR3 region has 18 residues.